This entry concerns a single TCR beta chain. Antigen: not known. This sample stems from a study of cytomegalovirus exposure and HLA in healthy donors. Trimming removed 0 bases from V and 0 bases from J, with 6 bases in between. Germline V lookup: CDR1 MNHEY, CDR2 SVGAGI. The CDR3 loop spans 15 amino acids. Overall study findings and caveats: Cytomegalovirus-associated TCR beta chains were listed, numbering some 170.

TCRdb keeps only in-frame clones here, not all; method: immunoSEQ multiplex PCR. The sample lists hundreds of thousands of clones; around 87% were seen once. This clonotype was sampled from a woman aged 18 to 35 in good health and CMV-seropositive. The genes are TRBV6-5 and TRBJ2-1, with D unresolved. Sequencing was done on a sample of PBMCs. Written as DNA, the CDR3 is TGTGCCAGCAGTTACTCCGCTAGCTCCTACAATGAGCAGTTCTTC. Translated, it gives CASSYSASSYNEQFF.